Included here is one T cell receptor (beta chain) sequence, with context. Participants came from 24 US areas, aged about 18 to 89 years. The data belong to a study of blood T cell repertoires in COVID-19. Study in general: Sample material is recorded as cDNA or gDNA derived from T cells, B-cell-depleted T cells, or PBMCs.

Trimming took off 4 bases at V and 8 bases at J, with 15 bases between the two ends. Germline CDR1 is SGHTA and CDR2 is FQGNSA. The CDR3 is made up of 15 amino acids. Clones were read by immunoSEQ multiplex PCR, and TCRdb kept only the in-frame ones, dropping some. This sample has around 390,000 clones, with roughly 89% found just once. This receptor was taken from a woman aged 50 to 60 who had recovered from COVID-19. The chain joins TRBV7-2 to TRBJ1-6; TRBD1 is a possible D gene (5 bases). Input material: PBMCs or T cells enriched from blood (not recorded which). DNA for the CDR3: TGTGCCAGCAGCTCCCTATCAGGGATCGATTCACCCCTCCACTTT. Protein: CASSSLSGIDSPLHF.